This T cell receptor beta chain was recovered during a study of T cells in Graves' hyperthyroidism and ophthalmopathy. Study-level points and caveats: Most thyroid clonotypes with frequency above 0.001 were detected in blood.

From RNA transcripts, TCR beta CDR3 regions were amplified. Using the HTBI primer set, a first-round RT-PCR was run on the TCR CDR3. TCRdb passed the multiplex PCR reads through MiXCR, listing each CDR3 protein once. The table includes over 400,000 distinct CDR3 sequences, 20% to 25% detected once. Points on this clonotype: Its cognate antigen is unknown.

A patient was excluded if there was uncontrolled infection, other autoimmune disease, pregnancy or lactation. This sample holds PBMCs from 9.5 to 10 ml fresh peripheral blood. CDR3 length: 19 amino acids. V shed 5 bases, J shed 2 bases, and the junction held 15 bases outside the gene matches. Germline CDR1 and CDR2: MDHEN and SYDVKM. This chain links TRBV28 with TRBJ2-3; 11 nucleotides align to TRBD2. The sample consisted of blood. This sequence originates from a woman in her 70s with Graves' ophthalmopathy. The CDR3 loop is CASSPPLLAGAVFTDTQYF. As DNA, the CDR3 is TGTGCCAGCAGTCCTCCGCTACTAGCGGGAGCGGTTTTCACAGATACGCAGTATTTT.